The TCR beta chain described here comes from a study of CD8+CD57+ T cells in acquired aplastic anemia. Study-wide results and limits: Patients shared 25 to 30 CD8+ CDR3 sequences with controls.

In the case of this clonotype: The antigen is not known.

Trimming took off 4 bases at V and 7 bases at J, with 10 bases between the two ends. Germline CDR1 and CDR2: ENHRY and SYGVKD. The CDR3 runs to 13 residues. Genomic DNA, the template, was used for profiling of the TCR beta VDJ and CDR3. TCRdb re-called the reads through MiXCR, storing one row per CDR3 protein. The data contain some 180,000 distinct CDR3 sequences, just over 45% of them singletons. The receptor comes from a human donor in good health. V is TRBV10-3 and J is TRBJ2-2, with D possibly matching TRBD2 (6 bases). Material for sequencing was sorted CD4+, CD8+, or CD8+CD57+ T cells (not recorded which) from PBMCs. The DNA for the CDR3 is TGTGCCATCAGTGTGGGGGGTAACGGGGAGCTGTTTTTT. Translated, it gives CAISVGGNGELFF.